The T cell receptor (beta chain) under discussion was sequenced for a study of human T cells and chemical hapten exposure. Overall study context: Predominantly women, the patients had alopecia areata, totalis or universalis.

The CDR3 consists of 14 residues. The V and J ends lost 5 bases and 0 bases, in that order; junction bases with no gene match: 4. The V gene's germline CDR1 is MNHEY and CDR2 SVGAGI. As for time point: patch test 1, 2 weeks after DPC sensitization. Treatment noted: therapeutic diphenylcyclopropenone sensitization with weekly scalp DPC. Per the study methods: The median was around 88,000 TCRs per sample, ranging roughly 20,000 to 750,000. TCRdb ran MiXCR on the RACE reads and lists one entry per CDR3 protein. The V and J calls follow TCRdb's processing rather than the paper's. The top ten hold about 2.2% of the sample, which has 370,000 or so distinct CDR3 sequences, around 5% seen once. In its sample, this clonotype was seen many times.

Here the sequenced sample was whole blood, taken in connection with sensitization to the hapten diphenylcyclopropenone (DPC). This clonotype originated in a woman between 50 and 59 years old with alopecia areata. Some clones in this sample may be carry-over from other donors' samples. The chain carries TRBV6-5 and TRBJ2-7, with TRBD1 matching 7 bases. The CDR3 coding sequence is TGTGCCAGCAGTGCCCGACAGGGCTCCTACGAGCAGTACTTC. This translates into CASSARQGSYEQYF.